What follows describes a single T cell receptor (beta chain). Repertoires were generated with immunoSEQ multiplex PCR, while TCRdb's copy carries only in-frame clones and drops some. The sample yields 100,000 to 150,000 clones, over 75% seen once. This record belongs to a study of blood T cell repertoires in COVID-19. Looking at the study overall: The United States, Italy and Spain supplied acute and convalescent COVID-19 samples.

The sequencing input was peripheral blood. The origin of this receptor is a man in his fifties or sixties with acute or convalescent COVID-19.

CDR3 residues: CASSSKPGTVEAFF. The CDR3 coding sequence is TGTGCCAGCAGCTCAAAACCGGGGACAGTTGAAGCTTTCTTT. The V and J genes are TRBV7-9 and TRBJ1-1; 7 bases agree with TRBD1. Germline CDR1 SEHNR, CDR2 FQNEAQ (reference sequence). This CDR3 contains 14 residues. Trimming removed 4 bases from V and 7 bases from J; junction bases left unmatched: 9.